This T cell receptor (beta chain) comes out of a study of T cells expressing NK-cell markers. The length of the CDR3 is 12 residues. Using the 5' RACE reads, TCRdb records one entry per CDR3 protein without DNA. This sample's table reports roughly 280,000 distinct CDR3 sequences. Source material: blood T cells: a sorted CD56 or NKG2C T cell subset, CD4+ or CD8+ T cells, or bulk PBMC T cells (not recorded which). The gene calls are TRBV12-3 or TRBV12-4 and TRBJ1-2. The clonotype comes from a man younger than 35 in good health. CDR3 loop: CASSPGSFRYTF.